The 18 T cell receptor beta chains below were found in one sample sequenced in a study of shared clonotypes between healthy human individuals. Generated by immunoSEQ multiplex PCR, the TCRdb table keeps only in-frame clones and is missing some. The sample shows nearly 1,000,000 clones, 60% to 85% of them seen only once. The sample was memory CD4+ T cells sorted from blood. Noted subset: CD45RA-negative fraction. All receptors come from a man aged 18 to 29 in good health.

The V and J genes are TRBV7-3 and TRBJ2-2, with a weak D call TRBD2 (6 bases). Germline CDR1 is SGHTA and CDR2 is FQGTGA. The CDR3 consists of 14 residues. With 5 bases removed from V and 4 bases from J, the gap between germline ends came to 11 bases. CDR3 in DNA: TGTGCCAGCAGCCCTAAGGAGGGCACCGGGGAGCTGTTTTTT. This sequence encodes CASSPKEGTGELFF.

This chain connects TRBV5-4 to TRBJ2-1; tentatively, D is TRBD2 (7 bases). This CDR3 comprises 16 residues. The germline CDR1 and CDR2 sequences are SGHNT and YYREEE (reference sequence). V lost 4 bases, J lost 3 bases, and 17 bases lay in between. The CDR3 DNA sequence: TGTGCCAGCAGCCCCGGGGGAGGGGGTATCTACAATGAGCAGTTCTTC. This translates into CASSPGGGGIYNEQFF.

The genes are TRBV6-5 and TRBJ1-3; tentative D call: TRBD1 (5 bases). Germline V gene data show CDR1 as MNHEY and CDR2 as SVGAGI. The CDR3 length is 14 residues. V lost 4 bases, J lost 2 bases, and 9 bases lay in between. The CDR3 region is CASSSGTAGNTIYF. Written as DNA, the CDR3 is TGTGCCAGCAGTTCGGGGACTGCTGGAAACACCATATATTTT.

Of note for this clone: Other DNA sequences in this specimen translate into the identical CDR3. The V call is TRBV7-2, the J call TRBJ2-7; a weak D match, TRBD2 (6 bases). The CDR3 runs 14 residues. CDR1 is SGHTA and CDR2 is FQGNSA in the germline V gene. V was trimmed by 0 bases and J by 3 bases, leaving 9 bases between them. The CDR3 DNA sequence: TGTGCCAGCAGCTTAGCGGGAGGCAGCTACGAGCAGTACTTC. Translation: CASSLAGGSYEQYF.

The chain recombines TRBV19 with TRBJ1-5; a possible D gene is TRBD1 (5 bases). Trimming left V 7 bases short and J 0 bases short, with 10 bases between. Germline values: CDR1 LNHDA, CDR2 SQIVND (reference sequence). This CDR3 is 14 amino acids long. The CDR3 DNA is TGTGCCAGTAAGGAGGGGTATAGCAATCAGCCCCAGCATTTT. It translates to CASKEGYSNQPQHF.

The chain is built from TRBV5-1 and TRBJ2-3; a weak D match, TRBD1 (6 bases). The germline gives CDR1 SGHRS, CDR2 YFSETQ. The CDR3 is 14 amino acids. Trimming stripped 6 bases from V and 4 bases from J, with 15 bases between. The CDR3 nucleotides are TGCGCCAGCAATCAGGGGCAAGGAGCAGATACGCAGTATTTT. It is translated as CASNQGQGADTQYF. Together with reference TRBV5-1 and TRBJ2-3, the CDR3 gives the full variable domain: KAGVTQTPRYLIKTRGQQVTLSCSPISGHRSVSWYQQTPGQGLQFLFEYFSETQRNKGNFPGRFSGRQFSNSRSEMNVSTLELGDSALYLCASNQGQGADTQYFGPGTRLTVL.

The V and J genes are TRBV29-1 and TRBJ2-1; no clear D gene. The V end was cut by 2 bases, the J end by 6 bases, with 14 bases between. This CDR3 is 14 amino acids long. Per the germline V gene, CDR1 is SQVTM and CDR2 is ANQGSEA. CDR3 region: CSVESPVLVNEQFF. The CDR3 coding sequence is TGCAGCGTTGAATCACCCGTTTTGGTCAATGAGCAGTTCTTC.

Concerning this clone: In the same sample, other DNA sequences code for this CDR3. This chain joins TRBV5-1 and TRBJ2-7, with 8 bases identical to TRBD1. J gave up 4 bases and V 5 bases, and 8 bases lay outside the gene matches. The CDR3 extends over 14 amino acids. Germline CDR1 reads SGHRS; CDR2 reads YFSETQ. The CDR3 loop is CASRPGTGSYEQYF. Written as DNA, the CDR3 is TGCGCCAGCAGACCCGGGACAGGCTCATACGAGCAGTACTTC.

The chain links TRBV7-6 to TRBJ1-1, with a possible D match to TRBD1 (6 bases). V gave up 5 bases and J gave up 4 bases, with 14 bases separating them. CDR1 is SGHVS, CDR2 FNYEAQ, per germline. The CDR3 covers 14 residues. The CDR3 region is CASSDPQGRTEAFF. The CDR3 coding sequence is TGTGCCAGCAGCGACCCGCAGGGGCGCACTGAAGCTTTCTTT.

DNA for the CDR3: TGTGCCAGCAGTACATCGACCGAAAAACTGTTTTTT. Amino acids: CASSTSTEKLFF. The chain links TRBV25-1 to TRBJ1-4; D remains unclear. CDR1 and CDR2 from the germline V gene are MGHDK and SYGVNS. CDR3 size: 12 residues. V was cut by 5 bases and J by 8 bases, with 9 bases left in between.

In nucleotides, the CDR3 is TGTGCCAGTTCCGGACAGGGGGTCTACGAGCAGTACTTC. Amino acids: CASSGQGVYEQYF. V and J are TRBV19 and TRBJ2-7, with 10 positions matching TRBD1. Germline V CDR1 and CDR2: LNHDA, SQIVND (reference sequence). The CDR3 is made up of 13 amino acids. The trim removed 8 bases at V and 3 bases at J, leaving 4 bases unmatched.

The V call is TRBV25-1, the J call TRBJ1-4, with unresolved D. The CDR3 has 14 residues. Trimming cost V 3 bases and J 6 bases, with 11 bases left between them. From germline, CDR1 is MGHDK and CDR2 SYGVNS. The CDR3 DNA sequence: TGTGCCAGCAGTGATGCCAAAACCTATGAAAAACTGTTTTTT. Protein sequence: CASSDAKTYEKLFF. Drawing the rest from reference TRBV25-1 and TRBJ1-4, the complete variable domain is EADIYQTPRYLVIGTGKKITLECSQTMGHDKMYWYQQDPGMELHLIHYSYGVNSTEKGDLSSESTVSRIRTEHFPLTLESARPSHTSQYLCASSDAKTYEKLFFGSGTQLSVL.

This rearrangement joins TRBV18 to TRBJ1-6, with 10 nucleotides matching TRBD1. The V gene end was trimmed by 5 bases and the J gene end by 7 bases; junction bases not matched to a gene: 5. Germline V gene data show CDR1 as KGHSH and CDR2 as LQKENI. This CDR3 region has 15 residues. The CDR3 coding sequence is TGTGCCAGCTCATCCGGGACAGGGGAGAATTCACCCCTCCACTTT. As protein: CASSSGTGENSPLHF.

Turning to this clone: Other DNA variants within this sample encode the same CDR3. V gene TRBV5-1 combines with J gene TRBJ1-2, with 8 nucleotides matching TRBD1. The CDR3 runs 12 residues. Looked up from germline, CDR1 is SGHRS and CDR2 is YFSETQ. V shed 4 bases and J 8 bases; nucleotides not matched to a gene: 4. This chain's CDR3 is CASSPQGDGYTF. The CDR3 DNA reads TGCGCCAGCAGCCCACAGGGGGACGGCTACACCTTC.

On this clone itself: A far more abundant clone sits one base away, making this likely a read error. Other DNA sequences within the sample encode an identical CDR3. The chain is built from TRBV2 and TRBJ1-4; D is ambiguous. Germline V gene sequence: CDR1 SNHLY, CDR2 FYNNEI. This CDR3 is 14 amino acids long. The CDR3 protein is CASSVSGFNEKLFF. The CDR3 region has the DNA TGTGCCAGTAGTGTGAGCGGTTTTAATGAAAAACTGTTTTTT.

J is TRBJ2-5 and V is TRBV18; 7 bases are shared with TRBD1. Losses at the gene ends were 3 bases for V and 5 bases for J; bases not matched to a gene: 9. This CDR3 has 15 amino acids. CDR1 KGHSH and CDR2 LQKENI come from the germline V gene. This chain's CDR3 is CASSPMTGLTETQYF. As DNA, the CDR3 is TGTGCCAGCTCACCGATGACAGGGTTAACGGAGACCCAGTACTTC.

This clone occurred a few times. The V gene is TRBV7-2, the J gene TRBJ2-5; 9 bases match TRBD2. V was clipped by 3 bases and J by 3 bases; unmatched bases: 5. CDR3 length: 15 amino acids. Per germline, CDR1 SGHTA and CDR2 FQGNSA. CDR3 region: CASSFGGRAEETQYF. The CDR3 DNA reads TGTGCCAGCAGCTTCGGCGGGAGGGCAGAAGAGACCCAGTACTTC.

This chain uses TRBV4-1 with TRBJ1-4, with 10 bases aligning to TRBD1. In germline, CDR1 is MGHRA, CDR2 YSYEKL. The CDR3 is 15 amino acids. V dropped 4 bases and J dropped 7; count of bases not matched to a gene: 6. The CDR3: CASSRQGAQSEKLFF. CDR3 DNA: TGCGCCAGCAGCCGACAGGGGGCGCAAAGTGAAAAACTGTTTTTT.